This T cell receptor beta chain emerged from a study of T cells in Graves' hyperthyroidism and ophthalmopathy. The study, taken as a whole, reports: Ophthalmopathy got predicted by the model a median about 6.5 months before its onset.

From RNA transcripts, TCR beta CDR3 regions were amplified. A first-round RT-PCR of the TCR CDR3 used the HTBI primer set. MiXCR, applied by TCRdb to the multiplex PCR reads, yields one record per CDR3 protein. Of around 60,000 distinct CDR3 sequences listed, roughly 52% are singletons. Extraction of PBMCs used 8 to 10 ml of fresh peripheral blood. In germline, CDR1 is SGHTA, CDR2 FQGNSA. This CDR3 has 14 amino acids. With respect to this clonotype: Its antigen is unidentified. An end of the junction does not agree with germline; a read error may underlie this.

The sample comprised blood. V gene TRBV7-2 combines with J gene TRBJ2-2, with D tentatively TRBD2 (5 bases). The TCR comes from a woman between 25 and 40 years old with Graves' ophthalmopathy. The CDR3 here is CASSLAGNTGELLF. CDR3 nucleotide sequence: TGTGCCAGCAGCTTAGCGGGGAACACCGGGGAGCTGCTCTTT. The whole variable domain, filled in from reference TRBV7-2 and TRBJ2-2, reads GAGVSQSPSNKVTEKGKDVELRCDPISGHTALYWYRQSLGQGLEFLIYFQGNSAPDKSGLPSDRFSAERTGGSVSTLTIQRTQQEDSAVYLCASSLAGNTGELLFGEGSRLTVL.